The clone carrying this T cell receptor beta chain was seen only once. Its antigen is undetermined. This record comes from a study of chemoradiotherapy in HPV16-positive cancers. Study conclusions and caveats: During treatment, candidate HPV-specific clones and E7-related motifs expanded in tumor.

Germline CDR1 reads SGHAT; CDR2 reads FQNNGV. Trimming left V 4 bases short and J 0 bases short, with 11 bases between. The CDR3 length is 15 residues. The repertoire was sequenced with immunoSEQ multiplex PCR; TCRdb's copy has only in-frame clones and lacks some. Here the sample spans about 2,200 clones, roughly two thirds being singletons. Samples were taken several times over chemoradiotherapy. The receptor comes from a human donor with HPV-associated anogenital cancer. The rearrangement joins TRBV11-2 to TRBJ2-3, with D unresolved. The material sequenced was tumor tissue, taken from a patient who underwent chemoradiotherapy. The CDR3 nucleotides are TGTGCCAGCAGCTCTCGACTTACTAGCACAGATACGCAGTATTTT. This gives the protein CASSSRLTSTDTQYF. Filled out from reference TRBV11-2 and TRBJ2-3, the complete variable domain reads EAGVAQSPRYKIIEKRQSVAFWCNPISGHATLYWYQQILGQGPKLLIQFQNNGVVDDSQLPKDRFSAERLKGVDSTLKIQPAKLEDSAVYLCASSSRLTSTDTQYFGPGTRLTVL.